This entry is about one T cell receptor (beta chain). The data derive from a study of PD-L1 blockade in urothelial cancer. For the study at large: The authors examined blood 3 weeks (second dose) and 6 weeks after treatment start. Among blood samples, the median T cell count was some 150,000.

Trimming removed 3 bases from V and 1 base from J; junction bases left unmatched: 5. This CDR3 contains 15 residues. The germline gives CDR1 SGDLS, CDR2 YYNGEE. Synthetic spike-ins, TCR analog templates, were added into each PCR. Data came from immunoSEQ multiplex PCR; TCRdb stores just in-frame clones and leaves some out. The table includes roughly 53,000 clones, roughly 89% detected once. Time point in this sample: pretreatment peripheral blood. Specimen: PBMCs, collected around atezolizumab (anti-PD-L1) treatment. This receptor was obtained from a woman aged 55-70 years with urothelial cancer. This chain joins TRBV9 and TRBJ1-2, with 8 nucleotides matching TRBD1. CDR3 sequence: CASSGTGGRNYGYTF. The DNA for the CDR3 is TGTGCCAGCAGCGGAACAGGGGGTCGTAACTATGGCTACACCTTC.